This T cell receptor (beta chain) stems from a study of cytomegalovirus exposure and HLA in healthy donors. Overall study results and limits: Overall, approximately 150 TCR beta chains were annotated as cytomegalovirus-associated. Rarity marked most TCR sequences, yet some public TCRs occurred in many donors. As confirmed in vitro, a few CMV-associated chains were specific for CMV antigens. Data from an earlier analysis indicated that most TCR beta V segments were productive either about 87% or about 30% of the time.

About this clone itself: Its target is unknown.

J gave up 1 base and V 5 bases, and 12 bases lay outside the gene matches. Per germline, CDR1 PRHDT and CDR2 FYEKMQ (reference sequence). This CDR3 is 19 amino acids long. The PCR employed 60 Vbeta primers together with 13 Jbeta primers. Sequenced by immunoSEQ multiplex PCR; TCRdb stores in-frame clones only, minus some. The table records tens of thousands of clones, 75% to 85% of them present only once. Sequencing input: PBMCs. The rearrangement uses TRBV13 and TRBJ2-5; 14 positions match TRBD2. The clonotype was recovered from a male donor in good health and CMV-seronegative. The CDR3 here is CASSALTSGGAAPQETQYF. The CDR3, as DNA: TGTGCCAGCAGCGCACTGACTAGCGGGGGGGCGGCCCCCCAAGAGACCCAGTACTTC.